The 27 T cell receptor beta chains given below trace back to one sample, sequenced in a study of blood T cell repertoires in COVID-19. Libraries were prepared by immunoSEQ multiplex PCR; TCRdb keeps only in-frame clonotypes and omits some of them. Of fewer than 250,000 clones listed, approximately 90% are singletons. The source material was peripheral blood. All receptors derive from a man between 65 and 85 years old with acute or convalescent COVID-19.

The genes are TRBV28 and TRBJ2-1; 8 nucleotides match TRBD1. Trimming took 6 bases from V and 4 from J; bases not matched to a gene: 11. Germline values: CDR1 MDHEN, CDR2 SYDVKM. The CDR3 has 16 residues. CDR3 loop: CASRVSGTGVYNEQFF. CDR3 nucleotide sequence: TGTGCCAGCAGGGTATCGGGGACAGGAGTTTACAATGAGCAGTTCTTC.

J is TRBJ2-5 and V is TRBV5-1; no clear D. V lost 0 bases, J lost 8 bases, and 8 bases lay in between. From germline, CDR1 is SGHRS and CDR2 YFSETQ. This CDR3 comprises 12 residues. CDR3 residues: CASSLAQTTQYF. The CDR3, as DNA: TGCGCCAGCAGCTTGGCCCAGACTACCCAGTACTTC.

The chain is built from TRBV5-1 and TRBJ2-3, with D perhaps matching TRBD1 (6 bases). Germline loops: CDR1 SGHRS, CDR2 YFSETQ. V lost 4 bases to trimming and J lost 0 bases, with 12 bases between them. The CDR3 has 15 residues. The CDR3 DNA reads TGCGCCAGCAGCCGACAGGCGTCTAGCACAGATACGCAGTATTTT. Translated: CASSRQASSTDTQYF.

The V call is TRBV14, the J call TRBJ2-4, with a weak D call TRBD2 (6 bases). The germline CDR1 and CDR2 sequences are SGHDN and FVKESK. CDR3 length equals 19 residues. Trimming removed 0 bases from V and 2 bases from J, with 20 bases in between. DNA for the CDR3: TGTGCCAGCAGCCAAGAGGGTAGAGTGGCGGGAATCTCCAAAAACATTCAGTACTTC. It encodes CASSQEGRVAGISKNIQYF.

The CDR3 is CASKRGGSVEQFF. The CDR3 DNA sequence: TGTGCCAGCAAAAGGGGTGGAAGCGTTGAGCAGTTCTTC. The chain employs TRBV6-5 and TRBJ2-1, with a tentative D call TRBD1 (5 bases). Trimming cost V 7 bases and J 9 bases, with 16 bases left between them. CDR3 size: 13 residues. The germline gives CDR1 MNHEY, CDR2 SVGAGI.

The chain couples TRBV7-2 to TRBJ2-6, with D unresolved. The CDR3 runs to 13 residues. Trimming pared 7 bases from V and 5 bases from J, leaving 9 bases between. Germline assignment: CDR1 SGHTA and CDR2 FQGNSA. CDR3 coding DNA: TGTGCCAGCACCCTTAGTTGGGCCAACGTCCTGACTTTC. This translates into CASTLSWANVLTF.

J is TRBJ2-2 and V is TRBV29-1; 8 positions agree with TRBD2. The germline gives CDR1 SQVTM, CDR2 ANQGSEA. The CDR3 is made up of 16 amino acids. The ends lost 3 bases at V and 4 bases at J; junction bases unmatched: 10. CDR3 DNA: TGCAGCGTTGATCTGAGCGGGAGAGGGGTCACCGGGGAGCTGTTTTTT. Translation: CSVDLSGRGVTGELFF.

The V call is TRBV4-2, the J call TRBJ2-7, with TRBD2 matching over 10 bases. CDR3 size: 15 residues. J lost 2 bases, V lost 1 base, and 2 bases had no gene match. Per germline, CDR1 LGHNA and CDR2 YNFKEQ. CDR3 sequence (DNA): TGTGCCAGCAGCCAAGGTCTAGCGGGGGCCTACGAGCAGTACTTC. This sequence encodes CASSQGLAGAYEQYF.

This rearrangement joins TRBV4-3 to TRBJ1-5; D remains ambiguous. The length of the CDR3 is 13 residues. Germline CDR1 and CDR2: LGHNA and YSLEER. V lost 0 bases and J lost 5, with 5 bases in between. CDR3 in DNA: TGCGCCAGCAGCCAAGAGGAGTATCAGCCCCAGCATTTT. Encoded protein: CASSQEEYQPQHF.

The chain recombines TRBV6-6 with TRBJ2-5; D may be TRBD1 (5 bases). CDR1 and CDR2 (germline): MNHNY, SVGAGI (reference sequence). The CDR3 runs to 15 residues. Trimming took 0 bases from V and 5 from J, leaving 13 bases between them. CDR3 DNA: TGTGCCAGCAGTTACTCCGGCCAGGGCTGGGAGACCCAGTACTTC. Encoded protein: CASSYSGQGWETQYF.

This chain connects TRBV5-4 to TRBJ2-7; D is possibly TRBD2 (6 bases). Looked up from germline, CDR1 is SGHNT and CDR2 is YYREEE (reference sequence). This CDR3 is 14 amino acids long. The V end was cut by 3 bases, the J end by 2 bases, with 12 bases between. CDR3 DNA sequence: TGTGCCAGCAGCTCCCAGCGGGCCCCCTACGAGCAGTACTTC. It specifies CASSSQRAPYEQYF.

The rearrangement uses TRBV6-4 and TRBJ1-2; no clear D. This CDR3 spans 12 amino acids. Germline V gene sequence: CDR1 MRHNA, CDR2 SNTAGT. V shed 0 bases and J shed 7 bases, with 6 bases lying between them. CDR3 loop: CASSDSTGGYTF. Written as DNA, the CDR3 is TGTGCCAGCAGTGACTCGACGGGTGGCTACACCTTC.

This chain joins TRBV5-5 and TRBJ1-5; D not resolved. V lost 0 bases and J lost 2, with 15 bases in between. The germline gives CDR1 SGHKS, CDR2 YYEKEE (reference sequence). The CDR3 runs to 17 residues. CDR3: CASSLGVSGSGNQPQHF. The CDR3 DNA is TGTGCCAGCAGCTTGGGAGTCTCGGGGAGTGGCAATCAGCCCCAGCATTTT.

The chain couples TRBV27 to TRBJ2-1, with 13 bases aligning to TRBD2. Losses at the gene ends were 8 bases for V and 9 bases for J; bases not matched to a gene: 10. Germline V gene data show CDR1 as MNHEY and CDR2 as SMNVEV (reference sequence). The CDR3 loop spans 15 amino acids. The CDR3 DNA reads TGTGCCAGCCTCCGGACTAGCGGGAGCATCAGTGAGCAGTTCTTC. Translated, it gives CASLRTSGSISEQFF.

The chain has TRBV28 and TRBJ2-5; 8 nucleotides align to TRBD2. This CDR3 comprises 15 residues. Trimming cost V 7 bases and J 4 bases; bases outside gene matches: 11. Germline lookup yields CDR1 MDHEN and CDR2 SYDVKM. CDR3 residues: CASTPSGGHPETQYF. The CDR3 DNA reads TGTGCCAGCACCCCGTCGGGGGGGCATCCAGAGACCCAGTACTTC.

This chain connects TRBV6-1 to TRBJ2-7, with 9 nucleotides matching TRBD2. V gave up 2 bases and J gave up 6 bases; unmatched junction bases: 8. Germline CDR1 and CDR2: MNHNS and SASEGT. The CDR3 spans 15 residues. The CDR3 is CASSEKGGRAGEQYF. Here the CDR3 DNA reads TGTGCCAGCAGTGAAAAAGGCGGGAGGGCCGGCGAGCAGTACTTC.

V gene TRBV2 combines with J gene TRBJ1-1, with D perhaps matching TRBD1 (5 bases). Germline assignment: CDR1 SNHLY and CDR2 FYNNEI. This CDR3 is 14 amino acids long. Trimming shortened V by 5 bases and J by 1 base, and 11 bases separated the two germline ends. CDR3 residues: CASSSSGQNTEAFF. The CDR3 DNA reads TGTGCCAGCAGTAGTAGTGGACAGAACACTGAAGCTTTCTTT.

This chain connects TRBV3-1 (or the pseudogene TRBV3-2) to TRBJ1-1; 7 positions agree with TRBD1. CDR1 and CDR2 (germline): LGHDT, YNNKEL (reference sequence). J lost 4 bases, V lost 4 bases, and 9 bases had no gene match. This CDR3 comprises 15 residues. DNA for the CDR3: TGTGCCAGCAGCCCCAGACAGGGTGGCGGCACTGAAGCTTTCTTT. This codes for CASSPRQGGGTEAFF.

The chain carries TRBV19 and TRBJ1-6; TRBD1 aligns across 7 bases. CDR1 and CDR2 (germline): LNHDA, SQIVND (reference sequence). The CDR3 extends over 17 amino acids. The V gene end was trimmed by 6 bases and the J gene end by 0 bases; junction bases not matched to a gene: 8. CDR3 region: CASSSTGFSSYNSPLHF. The CDR3 nucleotides are TGTGCCAGTAGCTCGACAGGGTTTAGCTCCTATAATTCACCCCTCCACTTT.

This clone was observed once. The identical CDR3 is also encoded by other nucleotide sequences in the sample. The genes are TRBV18 and TRBJ1-1; D ambiguous. The CDR3 loop spans 15 amino acids. Trimming cost V 0 bases and J 0 bases, with 8 bases left between them. The germline CDR1 and CDR2 sequences are KGHSH and LQKENI. In nucleotides, the CDR3 is TGTGCCAGCTCACCACCTGCTGGAGTGAACACTGAAGCTTTCTTT. Protein sequence: CASSPPAGVNTEAFF.

The chain joins TRBV29-1 to TRBJ1-1; no clear D. The CDR3 loop spans 12 amino acids. Germline CDR1 reads SQVTM; CDR2 reads ANQGSEA. Trimming removed 3 bases from V and 0 bases from J, with 5 bases in between. CDR3 protein: CSVDSLNTEAFF. CDR3 DNA: TGCAGCGTTGATTCTCTGAACACTGAAGCTTTCTTT. Looking up the rest from reference TRBV29-1 and TRBJ1-1 gives the full variable domain: SAVISQKPSRDICQRGTSLTIQCQVDSQVTMMFWYRQQPGQSLTLIATANQGSEATYESGFVIDKFPISRPNLTFSTLTVSNMSPEDSSIYLCSVDSLNTEAFFGQGTRLTVV.

The chain uses TRBV4-1 and TRBJ2-3; tentative D call: TRBD1 (6 bases). Per the germline V gene, CDR1 is MGHRA and CDR2 is YSYEKL. Trimming shortened V by 0 bases and J by 8 bases, and 9 bases separated the two germline ends. This CDR3 comprises 13 residues. CDR3 coding DNA: TGCGCCAGCAGCCAAGAAGGGGGAACTACGCAGTATTTT. Protein sequence: CASSQEGGTTQYF.

The CDR3 sequence is CASSPLRGATTEAFF. DNA for the CDR3: TGTGCCAGCTCACCACTAAGGGGCGCGACAACTGAAGCTTTCTTT. V is TRBV18 and J is TRBJ1-1; maybe TRBD1 (5 bases). Trimming removed 1 base at V and 5 bases at J, with 14 bases between. In germline, CDR1 is KGHSH, CDR2 LQKENI. The CDR3 is 15 residues long.

V is TRBV28 and J is TRBJ2-7; TRBD1 matches 7 bases. V gave up 6 bases and J gave up 2 bases; unmatched junction bases: 4. Germline loops: CDR1 MDHEN, CDR2 SYDVKM. The CDR3 is 13 amino acids. The CDR3 loop reads CASRGRGTYEQYF. The DNA for the CDR3 is TGTGCCAGCAGGGGCAGGGGGACCTACGAGCAGTACTTC.

The genes are TRBV29-1 and TRBJ1-1; the D is unclear. The ends were cut back, 4 bases at V and 5 bases at J, with 14 bases in the middle. CDR1 is SQVTM, CDR2 ANQGSEA, per germline. CDR3 size: 13 residues. This CDR3 is CSVVQASGTEAFF. The CDR3 nucleotides are TGCAGCGTTGTCCAGGCGAGTGGGACTGAAGCTTTCTTT.

The sample holds one count of this clone. This sequence joins TRBV28 and TRBJ1-2; 9 nucleotides match TRBD1. The CDR3 is 18 amino acids. The V and J ends lost 5 bases and 0 bases, in that order; junction bases with no gene match: 13. Germline V gene data show CDR1 as MDHEN and CDR2 as SYDVKM. Here the CDR3 reads CASSLRTTGGLANYGYTF. CDR3 coding DNA: TGTGCCAGCAGTCTAAGGACTACAGGGGGCCTAGCTAACTATGGCTACACCTTC.

J is TRBJ1-6 and V is TRBV5-5; D unresolved. V lost 1 base and J lost 0, with 5 bases in between. Germline assignment: CDR1 SGHKS and CDR2 YYEKEE (reference sequence). The CDR3 is 15 amino acids. The CDR3 nucleotides are TGTGCCAGCAGCTTGTACAGCTCCTATAATTCACCCCTCCACTTT. This gives the protein CASSLYSSYNSPLHF.